The 18 T cell receptor beta chains in this list originate from one sample, sequenced in a study of cytomegalovirus exposure and HLA in healthy donors. In the PCR, 60 Vbeta and 13 Jbeta primers were used. Measured with immunoSEQ multiplex PCR; TCRdb has only the in-frame clones, and not every one. The sample includes some 150,000 clones, more than 75% of them seen just once. Material: PBMCs. All receptors derive from a male donor in good health and CMV-seronegative.

J is TRBJ2-5 and V is TRBV7-8, with 8 bases matching TRBD1. The V gene end was trimmed by 5 bases and the J gene end by 4 bases; junction bases not matched to a gene: 3. Germline loops: CDR1 SGHVS, CDR2 FQNEAQ. This CDR3 is built from 13 residues. The CDR3 spells CASSTTGGETQYF. The CDR3 DNA sequence: TGTGCCAGCAGCACAACAGGGGGAGAGACCCAGTACTTC.

The chain links TRBV5-1 to TRBJ2-3; 12 nucleotides agree with TRBD1. The CDR3 is 17 amino acids. The germline V gene has CDR1 SGHRS and CDR2 YFSETQ. The J segment lost 1 base and the V segment lost 4 bases, leaving 7 bases of the junction unmatched. The DNA of the CDR3 is TGCGCCAGCAGCATAGCCGGGACAGGGGGCGGCACAGATACGCAGTATTTT. As protein: CASSIAGTGGGTDTQYF.

The chain joins TRBV7-2 to TRBJ2-2, with TRBD2 matching 11 bases. Germline V gives CDR1 SGHTA, CDR2 FQGNSA. The CDR3 loop spans 16 amino acids. The V and J ends lost 6 bases and 5 bases, in that order; junction bases with no gene match: 8. The CDR3 loop reads CASSFSGGAWTGELFF. CDR3 DNA sequence: TGTGCCAGCAGTTTTAGCGGGGGGGCATGGACCGGGGAGCTGTTTTTT.

The rearrangement links TRBV7-3 to TRBJ2-2; 7 bases map to TRBD2. This CDR3 has 17 amino acids. Germline V gene sequence: CDR1 SGHTA, CDR2 FQGTGA. J lost 0 bases, V lost 2 bases, and 6 bases had no gene match. The CDR3 sequence is CASSLSPGGANTGELFF. CDR3 coding DNA: TGTGCCAGCAGCTTATCTCCGGGGGGTGCGAACACCGGGGAGCTGTTTTTT.

The chain is built from TRBV13 and TRBJ2-7, with D perhaps matching TRBD1 or TRBD2 (5 bases each). CDR3 length equals 15 residues. Germline loops: CDR1 PRHDT, CDR2 FYEKMQ (reference sequence). V shed 4 bases and J shed 0 bases, with 13 bases lying between them. CDR3 amino acids: CASSSGTESSYEQYF. CDR3 bases: TGTGCCAGCAGCTCAGGGACGGAGAGCTCCTACGAGCAGTACTTC.

The chain carries TRBV7-9 and TRBJ2-2; 11 bases fit TRBD2. Trimming cost V 1 base and J 0 bases; bases outside gene matches: 7. The germline V gene has CDR1 SEHNR and CDR2 FQNEAQ (reference sequence). The CDR3 consists of 19 residues. The CDR3 loop is CASSLEFGLAGSNTGELFF. CDR3 in DNA: TGTGCCAGCAGCTTAGAGTTCGGACTAGCGGGCTCGAACACCGGGGAGCTGTTTTTT.

This chain connects TRBV29-1 to TRBJ2-5; TRBD1 agrees at 9 bases. CDR3 length: 13 residues. Germline V gene lookup returns CDR1 SQVTM and CDR2 ANQGSEA. V lost 7 bases to trimming and J lost 5 bases; unmatched junction nucleotides: 8. CDR3 DNA sequence: TGCAGCGCTTGGACAGGGGCCGGGGAGACCCAGTACTTC. Translated: CSAWTGAGETQYF.

This clone was seen just once. The CDR3 protein is CASSYSGRGNEQYF. As DNA, the CDR3 is TGTGCCAGCAGTTACTCTGGGCGAGGGAACGAGCAGTACTTC. The chain has TRBV6-6 and TRBJ2-7; D may be TRBD2 (5 bases). Trimming stripped 0 bases from V and 5 bases from J, with 11 bases between. Looked up from germline, CDR1 is MNHNY and CDR2 is SVGAGI (reference sequence). This CDR3 is 14 amino acids long.

The V gene is TRBV6-5, the J gene TRBJ2-7; TRBD2 aligns across 10 bases. CDR1 is MNHEY and CDR2 is SVGAGI in the germline V gene. The junction had 5 bases not matched to a gene; V was cut back by 6 bases and J by 3 bases. CDR3 length equals 14 residues. CDR3 sequence reads: CASSSSGRYYEQYF. The CDR3 DNA is TGTGCCAGCAGCTCTAGCGGGAGATACTACGAGCAGTACTTC.

This clone was seen a handful of times. CDR3 protein: CATSRGIGGGEKLFF. The CDR3 region has the DNA TGTGCCACCAGCAGAGGGATAGGGGGGGGTGAAAAACTGTTTTTT. The chain employs TRBV15 and TRBJ1-4, with TRBD1 as a possible D gene (6 bases). The CDR3 sequence is 15 residues long. Germline V gene sequence: CDR1 LNHNV, CDR2 YYDKDF (reference sequence). V lost 1 base and J 7 bases, leaving 13 bases between the germline ends.

This clone was recorded only once. The chain links TRBV25-1 to TRBJ2-1; 7 bases match TRBD2. V shed 7 bases, J shed 6 bases, and the junction held 9 bases outside the gene matches. The CDR3 covers 14 residues. From germline, CDR1 is MGHDK and CDR2 SYGVNS. CDR3 DNA sequence: TGTGCCAGCATCAAACGGGGAGGGAGCAATGAGCAGTTCTTC. It encodes CASIKRGGSNEQFF.

The chain joins TRBV7-2 to TRBJ2-3; 10 positions match TRBD2. Germline CDR1 is SGHTA and CDR2 is FQGNSA. The CDR3 contains 13 residues. V lost 5 bases, J lost 6 bases, and 2 bases stayed unmatched. In nucleotides, the CDR3 is TGTGCCAGCAGCGCGGGACTAGCGGATACGCAGTATTTT. Amino acid sequence: CASSAGLADTQYF.

This clone showed up just a few times. The J gene is TRBJ1-5, the V gene TRBV15, with 8 bases lining up with TRBD1. This CDR3 spans 15 amino acids. The J segment lost 7 bases and the V segment lost 0 bases, leaving 5 bases of the junction unmatched. Germline values: CDR1 LNHNV, CDR2 YYDKDF (reference sequence). The CDR3 sequence: CATSRDRTGIQPQHF. Here the CDR3 DNA reads TGTGCCACCAGCAGAGACAGGACAGGGATCCAGCCCCAGCATTTT.

The chain links TRBV11-3 to TRBJ2-3; 11 bases map to TRBD2. CDR1 is SGHNT, CDR2 YENEEA, per germline. There are 16 residues in the CDR3. V lost 5 bases and J lost 5; bases outside the gene matches: 9. In nucleotides, the CDR3 is TGTGCCAGCAGCCCCTTAGCGGGGGGGCGGGTAGATACGCAGTATTTT. Translation: CASSPLAGGRVDTQYF.

This clone has just a few counts. This chain links TRBV7-3 with TRBJ2-1; 9 nucleotides agree with TRBD1. CDR3 size: 13 residues. Germline CDR1 SGHTA, CDR2 FQGTGA. V trimming: 3 bases; J trimming: 10 bases; junction bases outside the gene matches: 4. CDR3 protein: CASSFAGQGEQFF. The CDR3 nucleotides are TGTGCCAGCAGCTTTGCGGGACAGGGAGAGCAGTTCTTC.

This chain uses TRBV5-4 with TRBJ1-2; possibly TRBD1 for D (6 bases). Germline V gives CDR1 SGHNT, CDR2 YYREEE (reference sequence). The CDR3 has 13 amino acids. Trimming shortened V by 2 bases and J by 6 bases, and 11 bases separated the two germline ends. The CDR3 coding sequence is TGTGCCAGCAGCTTACCAGGGGTCCATGGCTACACCTTC. Translated, it gives CASSLPGVHGYTF.

This clone has just a few counts. V gene TRBV7-9 combines with J gene TRBJ1-1, with TRBD1 matching 7 bases. Unmatched junction bases numbered 5, after V lost 6 bases and J lost 1 base. This CDR3 region has 14 residues. Germline V CDR1 and CDR2: SEHNR, FQNEAQ (reference sequence). The CDR3 coding sequence is TGTGCCAGCAGAGGGACAGCGAGGAACACTGAAGCTTTCTTT. Its protein is CASRGTARNTEAFF. Drawing the rest from reference TRBV7-9 and TRBJ1-1, the complete variable domain is DTGVSQNPRHKITKRGQNVTFRCDPISEHNRLYWYRQTLGQGPEFLTYFQNEAQLEKSRLLSDRFSAERPKGSFSTLEIQRTEQGDSAMYLCASRGTARNTEAFFGQGTRLTVV.

This clone was seen just once. The J gene is TRBJ2-3, the V gene TRBV5-5; 7 bases fit TRBD2. CDR1 and CDR2 (germline): SGHKS, YYEKEE (reference sequence). The CDR3 sequence is 14 residues long. Trimming cost V 0 bases and J 8 bases; bases outside gene matches: 6. CDR3 coding DNA: TGTGCCAGCAGCTTGGAGCTAGCGGTAGCTACGCAGTATTTT. Its protein product is CASSLELAVATQYF.